The 26 T cell receptor beta chains reported below all come from one sample, sequenced in a study of technical replicates of blood from a few donors. Sequencing used immunoSEQ multiplex PCR; TCRdb keeps in-frame clones, though not all of them. The data hold tens of thousands of clones, with around 96% observed a single time. The sequencing sample was made of T cells isolated from PBMCs. All receptors derive from a human donor in good health.

The genes are TRBV6-6 and TRBJ2-7; the match to TRBD1 covers 8 bases. The CDR3 sequence is 12 residues long. CDR1 and CDR2 from the germline V gene are MNHNY and SVGAGI (reference sequence). V shed 6 bases and J 3 bases; nucleotides not matched to a gene: 1. The CDR3, as DNA: TGTGCCAGCAGGACAGGGGACTACGAGCAGTACTTC. The encoded protein is CASRTGDYEQYF.

This clone has only one observation. This chain links TRBV11-3 with TRBJ2-5; D ambiguous. The CDR3 is 14 residues long. V was shortened by 1 base and J by 0 bases, with 6 bases between the two germline ends. CDR1 and CDR2 from the germline V gene are SGHNT and YENEEA. For the CDR3, the DNA is TGTGCCAGCAGCTTAGGGGCAGACCAAGAGACCCAGTACTTC. Translating gives CASSLGADQETQYF.

The chain employs TRBV5-5 and TRBJ1-1; TRBD1 matches 7 bases. This CDR3 is built from 14 residues. V lost 0 bases, J lost 2 bases, and 1 base stayed unmatched. Germline V lookup: CDR1 SGHKS, CDR2 YYEKEE (reference sequence). The CDR3 sequence is CASSLGTGNTEAFF. In DNA form, the CDR3 reads TGTGCCAGCAGCTTGGGGACAGGCAACACTGAAGCTTTCTTT.

The V call is TRBV7-9, the J call TRBJ2-7; TRBD1 matches at 10 bases. Unmatched junction bases numbered 8, after V lost 3 bases and J lost 6 bases. Per germline, CDR1 SEHNR and CDR2 FQNEAQ (reference sequence). This CDR3 region has 15 residues. The CDR3 here is CASSLTGTGVTEQYF. In nucleotides, the CDR3 is TGTGCCAGCAGCTTGACCGGGACAGGGGTCACCGAGCAGTACTTC.

For the CDR3, the DNA is TGTGCGGGACAGCTAGACTACAATGAGCAGTTCTTC. It is translated as CAGQLDYNEQFF. The rearrangement links TRBV5-4 to TRBJ2-1; 7 nucleotides agree with TRBD1. Per the germline V gene, CDR1 is SGHNT and CDR2 is YYREEE (reference sequence). The length of the CDR3 is 12 residues.

This chain uses TRBV9 with TRBJ2-7; TRBD2 aligns across 7 bases. CDR1 and CDR2 (germline): SGDLS, YYNGEE. The CDR3 has 13 residues. Trimming removed 4 bases from V and 7 bases from J; junction bases left unmatched: 8. CDR3 nucleotide sequence: TGTGCCAGCAGCTCGGGGAGGGCGGGGGAGCAGTACTTC. Translation gives CASSSGRAGEQYF.

The gene calls are TRBV10-3 and TRBJ2-7; 9 bases map to TRBD1. CDR3 length: 13 residues. CDR1 is ENHRY and CDR2 is SYGVKD in the germline V gene. V lost 5 bases and J lost 7; bases outside the gene matches: 6. The CDR3 nucleotides are TGTGCCATCAGTCTGGACAGGGGACGAGAGCAGTACTTC. This encodes CAISLDRGREQYF.

V is TRBV30 and J is TRBJ2-5; D may be TRBD2 (5 bases). The CDR3 extends over 15 amino acids. The germline V and J ends were trimmed by 0 bases and 5 bases, with 16 bases remaining between them. The germline V gene has CDR1 GTSNPN and CDR2 SVGIG (reference sequence). This CDR3 reads CAWSVWIGVRETQYF. The CDR3 coding sequence is TGTGCCTGGAGTGTCTGGATCGGGGTTCGGGAGACCCAGTACTTC.

CDR3: CASSLGQGEDEAFF. The CDR3 DNA reads TGCGCCAGCAGCTTGGGACAGGGGGAAGATGAAGCTTTCTTT. This rearrangement joins TRBV5-1 to TRBJ1-1; 9 bases align to TRBD1. Germline CDR1 and CDR2: SGHRS and YFSETQ. CDR3 size: 14 residues. V gave up 0 bases and J gave up 7 bases; unmatched junction bases: 4.

This chain's CDR3 is CASVVGGLREETQYF. The CDR3 nucleotides are TGCGCCAGCGTGGTTGGGGGACTAAGAGAAGAGACCCAGTACTTC. The V call is TRBV5-1, the J call TRBJ2-5; the match to TRBD2 covers 7 bases. CDR1 and CDR2 from the germline V gene are SGHRS and YFSETQ. Trimming took 7 bases from V and 3 from J; bases not matched to a gene: 12. The CDR3 has 15 amino acids.

J is TRBJ2-1 and V is TRBV27; maybe TRBD2 (7 bases). Trimming left V 7 bases short and J 6 bases short, with 13 bases between. Looked up from germline, CDR1 is MNHEY and CDR2 is SMNVEV (reference sequence). The CDR3 runs 13 residues. The CDR3 nucleotides read TGTGCCAGCAAAGGGGGGGAGGTCAATGAGCAGTTCTTC. It translates to CASKGGEVNEQFF.

The chain uses TRBV4-1 and TRBJ2-7; 9 nucleotides agree with TRBD1. This CDR3 is 15 amino acids long. Trimming took 4 bases from V and 4 from J; bases not matched to a gene: 8. Germline V gene lookup returns CDR1 MGHRA and CDR2 YSYEKL. The CDR3 DNA reads as TGCGCCAGCAGCCGGGACAGGGCGGGGATTTACGAGCAGTACTTC. This sequence encodes CASSRDRAGIYEQYF.

The V and J genes are TRBV10-3 and TRBJ2-6, with TRBD1 identical over 8 bases. This CDR3 region has 18 residues. Trimming took 7 bases from V and 0 from J; bases not matched to a gene: 11. Germline CDR1 reads ENHRY; CDR2 reads SYGVKD. The CDR3 here is CAITPDRGRISGANVLTF. The DNA for the CDR3 is TGTGCCATCACCCCAGACAGGGGTCGCATCTCTGGGGCCAACGTCCTGACTTTC.

The V gene is TRBV28, the J gene TRBJ2-5; 9 bases fit TRBD2. Germline loops: CDR1 MDHEN, CDR2 SYDVKM. The trim removed 5 bases at V and 5 bases at J, leaving 12 bases unmatched. The CDR3 has 16 amino acids. In DNA, the CDR3 is TGTGCCAGCAGTCCCTTGACTAGCGGAGACGGGGAGACCCAGTACTTC. Its translation is CASSPLTSGDGETQYF.

This chain connects TRBV5-6 to TRBJ1-5; D possibly corresponds to TRBD1 (6 bases). CDR1 and CDR2 from the germline V gene are SGHDT and YYEEEE. This CDR3 spans 14 amino acids. The V end lost 1 base, the J end lost 5 bases, and 10 bases lay between the germline ends. The CDR3 DNA reads TGTGCCAGCAGCTTGTATTCAGGGGATCAGCCCCAGCATTTT. Translated, it gives CASSLYSGDQPQHF.

The chain joins TRBV6-5 to TRBJ1-1; tentatively, D is TRBD1 (5 bases). V dropped 7 bases and J dropped 8 bases, with 17 bases sitting between them. Germline assignment: CDR1 MNHEY and CDR2 SVGAGI. CDR3 size: 13 residues. Here the CDR3 reads CASNLPGSAEAFF. Written as DNA, the CDR3 is TGTGCCAGCAACTTGCCAGGGTCGGCGGAAGCTTTCTTT.

The genes are TRBV10-3 and TRBJ1-2, with a weak D call TRBD1 (5 bases). V lost 3 bases and J 4 bases, leaving 6 bases between the germline ends. The length of the CDR3 is 12 residues. CDR1 and CDR2 from the germline V gene are ENHRY and SYGVKD. This CDR3 is CAISEQVYGYTF. The DNA of the CDR3 is TGTGCCATCAGTGAACAGGTCTATGGCTACACCTTC.

The chain recombines TRBV29-1 with TRBJ2-3; 7 nucleotides line up with TRBD1. With V trimmed by 4 bases and J by 2 bases, 12 bases remained unmatched. The CDR3 runs 16 residues. Germline V gene lookup returns CDR1 SQVTM and CDR2 ANQGSEA. The CDR3 region is CSVGHWDRHDTDTQYF. The CDR3 DNA reads as TGCAGCGTTGGCCATTGGGACAGACATGACACAGATACGCAGTATTTT.

In this sample, this clone turned up once. The rearrangement uses TRBV30 and TRBJ2-5, with TRBD1 matching over 9 bases. From germline, CDR1 is GTSNPN and CDR2 SVGIG (reference sequence). V lost 2 bases and J lost 4; bases outside the gene matches: 8. The CDR3 contains 15 residues. The CDR3 reads CAWSPDRGKGETQYF. The CDR3 DNA reads TGTGCCTGGAGTCCGGACAGGGGAAAGGGAGAGACCCAGTACTTC.

The V gene is TRBV13, the J gene TRBJ2-1; 11 nucleotides match TRBD2. The CDR3 totals 14 residues. The V segment lost 3 bases and the J segment 9 bases; nucleotides outside the gene matches: 4. Germline V gene lookup returns CDR1 PRHDT and CDR2 FYEKMQ (reference sequence). CDR3 sequence (DNA): TGTGCCAGCAGCTTTAGCGGGGGGGCTCTTGAGCAGTTCTTC. Translating it yields CASSFSGGALEQFF. Together with reference TRBV13 and TRBJ2-1, the CDR3 gives the full variable domain: AAGVIQSPRHLIKEKRETATLKCYPIPRHDTVYWYQQGPGQDPQFLISFYEKMQSDKGSIPDRFSAQQFSDYHSELNMSSLELGDSALYFCASSFSGGALEQFFGPGTRLTVL.

The chain links TRBV27 to TRBJ2-5; TRBD2 aligns across 11 bases. Germline CDR1 is MNHEY and CDR2 is SMNVEV (reference sequence). Trimming took 6 bases from V and 5 from J; bases not matched to a gene: 11. The CDR3 length is 16 residues. In DNA form, the CDR3 reads TGTGCCAGCAGCCGCACTAGCGGGAGACGATTGGAGACCCAGTACTTC. This sequence encodes CASSRTSGRRLETQYF.

The J gene is TRBJ2-3, the V gene TRBV6-6; tentatively, D is TRBD1 (6 bases). Germline lookup yields CDR1 MNHNY and CDR2 SVGAGI (reference sequence). Trimming left V 8 bases short and J 3 bases short, with 15 bases between. There are 14 residues in the CDR3. The CDR3 nucleotides read TGTGCCAGCCTCCGGGACATGGGTACAGATACGCAGTATTTT. It translates to CASLRDMGTDTQYF.

The chain is built from TRBV6-5 and TRBJ1-5, with a tentative D call TRBD1 (5 bases). Per the germline V gene, CDR1 is MNHEY and CDR2 is SVGAGI. The V end was cut by 2 bases, the J end by 11 bases, with 19 bases between. The CDR3 totals 15 residues. CDR3 amino acids: CASSYPTGPLRSQHF. The CDR3 DNA is TGTGCCAGCAGTTACCCCACAGGACCCCTTAGGTCCCAGCATTTT.

The chain employs TRBV7-8 and TRBJ2-1, with TRBD2 as a possible D gene (5 bases). Germline CDR1 SGHVS, CDR2 FQNEAQ. Trimming pared 1 base from V and 9 bases from J, leaving 22 bases between. The CDR3 contains 17 residues. This CDR3 is CASSLESGDYFLAEQFF. The CDR3 DNA reads TGTGCCAGCAGCTTAGAGTCAGGTGACTACTTCCTTGCTGAGCAGTTCTTC.

The chain couples TRBV27 to TRBJ2-1, with 7 bases lining up with TRBD2. Losses at the gene ends were 3 bases for V and 2 bases for J; bases not matched to a gene: 1. The germline V gene encodes CDR1 MNHEY and CDR2 SMNVEV (reference sequence). The CDR3 contains 14 residues. CDR3 in DNA: TGTGCCAGCAGTTTTGGGGGGGCCTACAATGAGCAGTTCTTC. Its translation: CASSFGGAYNEQFF.

The chain recombines TRBV4-1 with TRBJ1-1; possible D gene TRBD1, 6 bases. The germline V and J ends were trimmed by 0 bases and 5 bases, with 22 bases remaining between them. Germline loops: CDR1 MGHRA, CDR2 YSYEKL. The CDR3 contains 18 residues. CDR3 residues: CASSQEKRGTQGRTEAFF. The CDR3 DNA reads as TGCGCCAGCAGCCAAGAAAAGCGGGGGACACAGGGCCGGACTGAAGCTTTCTTT.